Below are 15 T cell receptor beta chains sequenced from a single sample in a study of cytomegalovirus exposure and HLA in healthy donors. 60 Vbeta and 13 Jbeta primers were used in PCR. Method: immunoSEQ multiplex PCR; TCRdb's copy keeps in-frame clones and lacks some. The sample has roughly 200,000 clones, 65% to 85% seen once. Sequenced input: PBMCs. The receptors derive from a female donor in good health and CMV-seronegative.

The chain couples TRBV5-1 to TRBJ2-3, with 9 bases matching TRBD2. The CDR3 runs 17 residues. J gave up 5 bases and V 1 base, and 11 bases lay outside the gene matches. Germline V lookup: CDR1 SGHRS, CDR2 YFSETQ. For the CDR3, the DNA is TGCGCCAGCAGCTTGCTACAAGCGGGGGGAGCGGGAGATACGCAGTATTTT. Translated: CASSLLQAGGAGDTQYF.

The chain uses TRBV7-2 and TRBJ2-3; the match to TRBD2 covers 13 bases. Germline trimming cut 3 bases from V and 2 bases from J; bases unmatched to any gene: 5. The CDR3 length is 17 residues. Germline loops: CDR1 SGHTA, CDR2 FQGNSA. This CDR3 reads CASSLTSGGLFTDTQYF. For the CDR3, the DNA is TGTGCCAGCAGCTTGACTAGCGGGGGGTTGTTCACAGATACGCAGTATTTT.

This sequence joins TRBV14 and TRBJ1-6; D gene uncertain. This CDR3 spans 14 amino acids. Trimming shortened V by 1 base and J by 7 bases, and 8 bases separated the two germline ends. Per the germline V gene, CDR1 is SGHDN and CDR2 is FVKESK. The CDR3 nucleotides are TGTGCCAGCAGCCAAGTTCAGTACAATTCACCCCTCCACTTT. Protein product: CASSQVQYNSPLHF. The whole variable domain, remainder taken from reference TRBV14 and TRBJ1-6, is EAGVTQFPSHSVIEKGQTVTLRCDPISGHDNLYWYRRVMGKEIKFLLHFVKESKQDESGMPNNRFLAERTGGTYSTLKVQPAELEDSGVYFCASSQVQYNSPLHFGNGTRLTVT.

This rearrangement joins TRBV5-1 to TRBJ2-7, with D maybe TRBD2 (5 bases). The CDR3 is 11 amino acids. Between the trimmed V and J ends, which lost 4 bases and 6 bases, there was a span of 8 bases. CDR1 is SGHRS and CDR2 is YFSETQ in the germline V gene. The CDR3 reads CASSREGEQYF. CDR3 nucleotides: TGCGCCAGCAGCCGTGAGGGCGAGCAGTACTTC.

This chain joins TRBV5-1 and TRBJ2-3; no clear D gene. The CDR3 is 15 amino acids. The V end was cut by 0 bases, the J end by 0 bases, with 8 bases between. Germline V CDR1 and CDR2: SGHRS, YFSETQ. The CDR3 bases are TGCGCCAGCAGCTTGGGAACTACTAGCACAGATACGCAGTATTTT. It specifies CASSLGTTSTDTQYF.

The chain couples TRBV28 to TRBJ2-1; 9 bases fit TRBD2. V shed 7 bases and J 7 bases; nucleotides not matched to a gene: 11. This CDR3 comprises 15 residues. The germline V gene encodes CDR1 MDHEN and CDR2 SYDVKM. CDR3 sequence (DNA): TGTGCCAGCATCTGGGGCGGGGGGGCGTCAAATGAGCAGTTCTTC. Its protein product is CASIWGGGASNEQFF. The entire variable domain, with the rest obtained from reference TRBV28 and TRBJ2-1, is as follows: DVKVTQSSRYLVKRTGEKVFLECVQDMDHENMFWYRQDPGLGLRLIYFSYDVKMKEKGDIPEGYSVSREKKERFSLILESASTNQTSMYLCASIWGGGASNEQFFGPGTRLTVL.

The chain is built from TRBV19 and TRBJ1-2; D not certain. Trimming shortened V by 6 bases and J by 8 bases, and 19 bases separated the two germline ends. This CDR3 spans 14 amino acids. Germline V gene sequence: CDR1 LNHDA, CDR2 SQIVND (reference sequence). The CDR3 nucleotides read TGTGCCAGTAGGCGCCTCGATTCGGGATACGGCTACACCTTC. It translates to CASRRLDSGYGYTF.

The CDR3 protein is CASSFSTWSPVSTDTQYF. In nucleotides, the CDR3 is TGTGCCAGCAGCTTCTCAACTTGGAGTCCCGTTAGCACAGATACGCAGTATTTT. This chain joins TRBV7-6 and TRBJ2-3; D gene unclear. This CDR3 spans 18 amino acids. V lost 3 bases and J 0 bases, leaving 19 bases between the germline ends. From germline, CDR1 is SGHVS and CDR2 FNYEAQ.

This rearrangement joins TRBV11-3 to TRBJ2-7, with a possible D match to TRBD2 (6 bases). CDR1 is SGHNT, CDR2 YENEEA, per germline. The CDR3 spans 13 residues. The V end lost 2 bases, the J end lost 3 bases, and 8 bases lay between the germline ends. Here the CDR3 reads CASSLLGGYEQYF. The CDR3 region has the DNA TGTGCCAGCAGCTTATTGGGGGGCTACGAGCAGTACTTC. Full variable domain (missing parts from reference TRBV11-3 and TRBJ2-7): EAGVVQSPRYKIIEKKQPVAFWCNPISGHNTLYWYLQNLGQGPELLIRYENEEAVDDSQLPKDRFSAERLKGVDSTLKIQPAELGDSAVYLCASSLLGGYEQYFGPGTRLTVT.

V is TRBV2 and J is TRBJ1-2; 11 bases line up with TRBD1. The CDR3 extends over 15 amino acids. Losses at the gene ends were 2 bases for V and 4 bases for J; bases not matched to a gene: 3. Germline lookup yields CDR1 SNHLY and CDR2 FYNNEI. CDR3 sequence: CASSESGTGGYGYTF. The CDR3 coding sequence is TGTGCCAGCAGTGAAAGTGGGACAGGGGGCTATGGCTACACCTTC.

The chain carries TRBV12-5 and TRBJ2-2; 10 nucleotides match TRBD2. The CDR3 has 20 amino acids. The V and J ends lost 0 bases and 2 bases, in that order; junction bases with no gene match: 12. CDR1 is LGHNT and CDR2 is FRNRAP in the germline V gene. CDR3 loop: CASGLVLAGRRPTNTGELFF. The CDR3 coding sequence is TGTGCTAGTGGTTTGGTACTAGCGGGAAGAAGACCCACCAACACCGGGGAGCTGTTTTTT.

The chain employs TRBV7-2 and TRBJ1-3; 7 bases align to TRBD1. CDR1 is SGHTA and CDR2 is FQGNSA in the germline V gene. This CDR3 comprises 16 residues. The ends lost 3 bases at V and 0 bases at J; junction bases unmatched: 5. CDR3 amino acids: CASSFNRDSSGNTIYF. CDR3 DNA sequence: TGTGCCAGCAGCTTTAACAGGGACAGCTCTGGAAACACCATATATTTT.

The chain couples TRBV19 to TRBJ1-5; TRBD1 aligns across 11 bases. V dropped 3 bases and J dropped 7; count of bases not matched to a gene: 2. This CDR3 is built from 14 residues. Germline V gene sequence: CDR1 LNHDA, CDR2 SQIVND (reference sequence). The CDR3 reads CASSIGTGGQPQHF. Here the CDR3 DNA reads TGTGCCAGTAGTATTGGGACAGGGGGGCAGCCCCAGCATTTT.

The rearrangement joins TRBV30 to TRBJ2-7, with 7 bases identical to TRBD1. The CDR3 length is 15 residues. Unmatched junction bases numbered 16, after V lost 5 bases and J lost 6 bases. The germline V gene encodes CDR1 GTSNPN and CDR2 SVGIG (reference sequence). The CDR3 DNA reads TGTGCCTGGTTATTAATAAACGAGAGGGGGCTCGAGCAGTACTTC. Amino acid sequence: CAWLLINERGLEQYF.

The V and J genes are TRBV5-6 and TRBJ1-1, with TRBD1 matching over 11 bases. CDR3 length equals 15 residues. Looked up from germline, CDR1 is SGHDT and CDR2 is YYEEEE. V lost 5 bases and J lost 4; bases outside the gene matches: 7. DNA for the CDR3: TGTGCCAGCAGTACTCCGGGACAGGGGGGCACTGAAGCTTTCTTT. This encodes CASSTPGQGGTEAFF.